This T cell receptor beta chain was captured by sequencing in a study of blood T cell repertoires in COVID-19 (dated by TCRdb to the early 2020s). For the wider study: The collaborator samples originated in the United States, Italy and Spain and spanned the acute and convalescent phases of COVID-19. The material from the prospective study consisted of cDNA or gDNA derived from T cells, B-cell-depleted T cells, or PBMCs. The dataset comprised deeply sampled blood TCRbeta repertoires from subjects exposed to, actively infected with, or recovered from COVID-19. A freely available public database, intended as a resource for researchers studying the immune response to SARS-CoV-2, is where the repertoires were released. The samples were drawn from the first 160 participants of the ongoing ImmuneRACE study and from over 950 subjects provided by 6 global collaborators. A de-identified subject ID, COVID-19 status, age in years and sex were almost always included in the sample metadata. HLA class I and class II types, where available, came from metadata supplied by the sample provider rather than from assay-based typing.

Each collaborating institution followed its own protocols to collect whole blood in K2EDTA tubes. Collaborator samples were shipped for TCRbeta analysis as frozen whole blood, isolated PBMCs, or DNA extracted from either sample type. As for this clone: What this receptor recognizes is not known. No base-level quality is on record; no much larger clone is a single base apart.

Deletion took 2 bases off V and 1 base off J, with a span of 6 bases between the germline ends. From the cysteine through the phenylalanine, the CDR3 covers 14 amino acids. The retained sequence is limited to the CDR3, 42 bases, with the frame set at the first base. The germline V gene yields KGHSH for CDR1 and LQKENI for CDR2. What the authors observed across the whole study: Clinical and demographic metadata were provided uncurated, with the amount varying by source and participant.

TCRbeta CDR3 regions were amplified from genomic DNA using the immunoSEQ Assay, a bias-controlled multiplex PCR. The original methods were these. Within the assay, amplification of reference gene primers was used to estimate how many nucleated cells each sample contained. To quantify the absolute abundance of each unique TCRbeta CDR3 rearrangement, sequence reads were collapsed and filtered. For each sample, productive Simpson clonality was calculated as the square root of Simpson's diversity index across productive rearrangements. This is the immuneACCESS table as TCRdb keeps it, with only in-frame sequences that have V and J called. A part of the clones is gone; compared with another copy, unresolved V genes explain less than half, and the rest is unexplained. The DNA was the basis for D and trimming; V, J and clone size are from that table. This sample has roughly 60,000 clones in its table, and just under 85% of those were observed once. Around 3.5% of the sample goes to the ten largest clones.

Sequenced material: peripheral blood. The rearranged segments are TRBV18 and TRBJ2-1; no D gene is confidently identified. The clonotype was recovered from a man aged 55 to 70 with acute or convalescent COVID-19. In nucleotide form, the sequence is TGTGCCAGCTCACCAGCCAGATCCTACAATGAGCAGTTCTTC. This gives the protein CASSPARSYNEQFF.